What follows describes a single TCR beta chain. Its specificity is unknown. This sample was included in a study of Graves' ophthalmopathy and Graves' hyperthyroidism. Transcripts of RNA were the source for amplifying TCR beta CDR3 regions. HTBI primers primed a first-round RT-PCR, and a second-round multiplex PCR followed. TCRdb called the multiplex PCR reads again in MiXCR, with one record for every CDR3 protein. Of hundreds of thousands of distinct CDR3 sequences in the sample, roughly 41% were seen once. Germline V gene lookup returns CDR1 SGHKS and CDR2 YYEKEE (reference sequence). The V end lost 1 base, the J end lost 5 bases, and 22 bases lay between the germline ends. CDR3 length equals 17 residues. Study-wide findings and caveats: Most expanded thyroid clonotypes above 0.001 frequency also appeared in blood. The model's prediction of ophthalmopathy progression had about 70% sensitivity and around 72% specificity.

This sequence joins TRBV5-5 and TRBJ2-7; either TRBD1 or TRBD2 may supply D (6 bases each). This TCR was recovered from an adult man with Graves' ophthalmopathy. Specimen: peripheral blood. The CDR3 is CASSLWPVRGLGDEQYV. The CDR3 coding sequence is TGTGCCAGCAGCTTGTGGCCGGTTCGGGGGCTTGGGGACGAGCAGTACGTC.